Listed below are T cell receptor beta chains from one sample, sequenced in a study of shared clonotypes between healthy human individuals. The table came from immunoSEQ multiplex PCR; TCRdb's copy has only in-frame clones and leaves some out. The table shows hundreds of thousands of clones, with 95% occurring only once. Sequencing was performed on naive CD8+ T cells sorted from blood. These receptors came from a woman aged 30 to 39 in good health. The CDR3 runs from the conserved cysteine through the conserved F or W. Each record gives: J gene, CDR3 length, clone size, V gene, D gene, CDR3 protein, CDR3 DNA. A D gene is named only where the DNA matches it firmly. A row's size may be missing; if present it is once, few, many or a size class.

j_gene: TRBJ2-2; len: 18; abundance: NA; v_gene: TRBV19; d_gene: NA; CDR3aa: CASSIDNGAGLNTGELFF; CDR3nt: TGTGCCAGTAGTATAGATAACGGGGCAGGGCTGAACACCGGGGAGCTGTTTTTT
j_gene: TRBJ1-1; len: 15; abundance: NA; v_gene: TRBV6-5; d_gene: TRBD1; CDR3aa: CASSYPDRVGTEAFF; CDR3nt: TGTGCCAGCAGTTACCCCGACAGGGTTGGCACTGAAGCTTTCTTT
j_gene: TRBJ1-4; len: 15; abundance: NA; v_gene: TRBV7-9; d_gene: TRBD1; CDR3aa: CASSPGTGTNEKLFF; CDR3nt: TGTGCCAGCAGCCCAGGGACAGGAACTAATGAAAAACTGTTTTTT
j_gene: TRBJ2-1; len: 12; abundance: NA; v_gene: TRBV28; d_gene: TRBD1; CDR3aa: CASTPGGYEQFF; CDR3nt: TGTGCCAGCACCCCAGGGGGTTATGAGCAGTTCTTC
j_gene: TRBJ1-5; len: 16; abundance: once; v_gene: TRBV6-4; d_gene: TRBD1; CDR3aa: CASIKGAGTSNQPQHF; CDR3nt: TGTGCCAGCATTAAGGGGGCCGGGACCAGCAATCAGCCCCAGCATTTT
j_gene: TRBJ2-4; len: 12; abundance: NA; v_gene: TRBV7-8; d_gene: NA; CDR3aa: CASSLDPNIQYF; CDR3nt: TGTGCCAGCAGCTTAGACCCCAACATTCAGTACTTC
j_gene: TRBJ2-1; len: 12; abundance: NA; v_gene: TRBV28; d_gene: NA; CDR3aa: CASSLDYNEQFF; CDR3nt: TGTGCCAGCAGCCTAGATTACAATGAGCAGTTCTTC
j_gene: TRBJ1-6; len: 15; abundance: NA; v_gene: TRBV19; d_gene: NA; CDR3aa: CASSILPDPNSPLHF; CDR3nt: TGTGCCAGTAGTATCCTTCCGGATCCGAATTCACCCCTCCACTTT
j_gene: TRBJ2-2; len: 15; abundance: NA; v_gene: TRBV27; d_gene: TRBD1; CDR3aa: CASSAGTGGIGELFF; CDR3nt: TGTGCCAGCAGCGCCGGGACAGGGGGCATCGGGGAGCTGTTTTTT
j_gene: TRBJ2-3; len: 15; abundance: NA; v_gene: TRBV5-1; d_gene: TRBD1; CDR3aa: CASSLTTGSTDTQYF; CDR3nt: TGCGCCAGCAGCCTTACGACAGGGAGCACAGATACGCAGTATTTT
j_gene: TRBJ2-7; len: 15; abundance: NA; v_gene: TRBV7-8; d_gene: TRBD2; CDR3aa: CASSPGLAGYYEQYF; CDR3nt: TGTGCCAGCAGCCCCGGACTAGCGGGATACTACGAGCAGTACTTC
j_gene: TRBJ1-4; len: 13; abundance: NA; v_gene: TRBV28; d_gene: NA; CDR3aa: CASSFGPNEKLFF; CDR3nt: TGTGCCAGCAGTTTTGGGCCCAATGAAAAACTGTTTTTT
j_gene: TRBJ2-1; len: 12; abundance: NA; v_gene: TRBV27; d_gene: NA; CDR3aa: CASSFRSNEQFF; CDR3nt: TGTGCCAGCAGTTTCCGCTCTAATGAGCAGTTCTTC
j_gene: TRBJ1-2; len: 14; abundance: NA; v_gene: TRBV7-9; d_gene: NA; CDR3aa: CASSLQDNPYGYTF; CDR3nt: TGTGCCAGCAGCTTACAGGATAACCCTTATGGCTACACCTTC
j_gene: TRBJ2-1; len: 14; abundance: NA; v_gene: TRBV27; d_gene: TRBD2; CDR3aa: CASSLGTSGVKQFF; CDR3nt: TGTGCCAGCAGTCTGGGGACTAGCGGGGTAAAGCAGTTCTTC
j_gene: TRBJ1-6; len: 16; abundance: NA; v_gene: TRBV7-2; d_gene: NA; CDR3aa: CASSYRRSSYNSPLHF; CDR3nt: TGTGCCAGCAGCTACAGGCGAAGCTCCTATAATTCACCCCTCCACTTT
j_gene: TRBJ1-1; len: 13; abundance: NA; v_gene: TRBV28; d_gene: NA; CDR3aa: CASSFYSDTEAFF; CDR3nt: TGTGCCAGCAGTTTCTATAGTGACACTGAAGCTTTCTTT
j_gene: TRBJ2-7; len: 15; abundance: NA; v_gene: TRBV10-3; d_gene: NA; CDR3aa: CAISEMASASYEQYF; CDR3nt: TGTGCCATCAGTGAGATGGCTAGCGCATCCTACGAGCAGTACTTC
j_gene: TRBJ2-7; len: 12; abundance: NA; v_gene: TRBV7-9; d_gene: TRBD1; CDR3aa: CASRGTAREQYF; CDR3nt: TGTGCCAGCAGAGGGACAGCACGCGAGCAGTACTTC
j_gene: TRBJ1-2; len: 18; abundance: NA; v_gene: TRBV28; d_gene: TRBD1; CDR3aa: CASSLPTSGTGGRYGYTF; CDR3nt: TGTGCCAGCAGTTTGCCCACCTCCGGGACAGGGGGCCGGTATGGCTACACCTTC
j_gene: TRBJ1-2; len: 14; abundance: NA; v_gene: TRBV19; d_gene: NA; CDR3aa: CASSTGVVRSGYTF; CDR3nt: TGTGCCAGTAGTACGGGGGTGGTGCGCTCTGGCTACACCTTC
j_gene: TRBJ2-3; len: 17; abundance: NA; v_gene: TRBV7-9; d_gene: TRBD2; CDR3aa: CASSLALSGSFIDTQYF; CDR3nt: TGTGCCAGCAGCTTAGCGCTTAGCGGGAGTTTTATAGATACGCAGTATTTT
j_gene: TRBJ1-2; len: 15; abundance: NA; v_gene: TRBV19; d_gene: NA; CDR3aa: CASSILDGSDYGYTF; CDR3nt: TGTGCCAGTAGTATCCTTGATGGGTCGGACTATGGCTACACCTTC
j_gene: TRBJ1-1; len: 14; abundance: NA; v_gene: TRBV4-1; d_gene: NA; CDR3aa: CASSQAALGTEAFF; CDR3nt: TGCGCCAGCAGCCAAGCCGCCCTGGGCACTGAAGCTTTCTTT
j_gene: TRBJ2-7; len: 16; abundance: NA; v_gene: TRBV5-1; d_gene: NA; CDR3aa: CASSFSEEVTSYEQYF; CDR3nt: TGCGCCAGCAGCTTTTCCGAGGAGGTTACATCCTACGAGCAGTACTTC
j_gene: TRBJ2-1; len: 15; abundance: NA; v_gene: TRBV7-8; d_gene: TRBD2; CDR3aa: CASSSSSGTYNEQFF; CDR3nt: TGTGCCAGCAGTTCTAGTAGCGGGACCTACAATGAGCAGTTCTTC
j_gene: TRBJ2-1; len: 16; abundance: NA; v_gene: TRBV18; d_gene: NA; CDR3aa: CASSPPAGSSYNEQFF; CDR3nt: TGTGCCAGCTCACCACCGGCGGGGTCTTCCTACAATGAGCAGTTCTTC
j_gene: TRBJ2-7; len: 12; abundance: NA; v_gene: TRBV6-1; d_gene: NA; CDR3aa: CAIETVAGEQYF; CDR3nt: TGTGCCATAGAGACAGTGGCCGGCGAGCAGTACTTC
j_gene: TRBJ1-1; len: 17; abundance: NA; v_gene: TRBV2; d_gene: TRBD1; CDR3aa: CASSPDRGPHPDTEAFF; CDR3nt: TGTGCCAGCAGCCCGGACAGGGGTCCCCATCCGGACACTGAAGCTTTCTTT
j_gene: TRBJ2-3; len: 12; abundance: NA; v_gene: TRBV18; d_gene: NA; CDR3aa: CASSPRTDTQYF; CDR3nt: TGTGCCAGCTCACCAAGGACAGATACGCAGTATTTT
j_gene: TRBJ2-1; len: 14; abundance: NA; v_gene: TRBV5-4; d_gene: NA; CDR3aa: CASSLDGLYNEQFF; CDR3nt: TGTGCCAGCAGCTTGGATGGGTTGTACAATGAGCAGTTCTTC
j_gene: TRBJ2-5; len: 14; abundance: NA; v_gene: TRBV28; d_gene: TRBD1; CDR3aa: CASSETGRQETQYF; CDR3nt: TGTGCCAGCAGTGAGACAGGGCGGCAAGAGACCCAGTACTTC
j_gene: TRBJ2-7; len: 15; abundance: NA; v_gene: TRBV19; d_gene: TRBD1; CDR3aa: CASSINDRGTYEQYF; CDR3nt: TGTGCCAGTAGTATAAACGACAGGGGTACTTACGAGCAGTACTTC
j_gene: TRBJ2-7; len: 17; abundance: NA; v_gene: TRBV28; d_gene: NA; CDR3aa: CASRVGTEYGPSHEQYF; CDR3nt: TGTGCCAGCAGGGTAGGGACGGAATACGGACCTTCCCACGAGCAGTACTTC
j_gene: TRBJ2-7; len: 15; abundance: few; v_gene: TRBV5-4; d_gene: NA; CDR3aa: CASSLGASENHEQYF; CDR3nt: TGTGCCAGCAGCTTGGGGGCTAGCGAGAACCACGAGCAGTACTTC
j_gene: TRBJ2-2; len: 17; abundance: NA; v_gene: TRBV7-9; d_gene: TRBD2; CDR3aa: CASSLGASGRIAGELFF; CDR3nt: TGTGCCAGCAGCTTGGGGGCTAGCGGGAGAATAGCCGGGGAGCTGTTTTTT
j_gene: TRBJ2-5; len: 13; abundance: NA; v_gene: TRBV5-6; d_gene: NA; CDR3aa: CASSPAYEETQYF; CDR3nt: TGTGCCAGCAGCCCGGCCTACGAGGAGACCCAGTACTTC
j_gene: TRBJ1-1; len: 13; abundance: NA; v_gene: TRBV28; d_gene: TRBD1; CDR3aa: CASSLTGASEAFF; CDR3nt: TGTGCCAGCAGTTTGACAGGGGCCAGTGAAGCTTTCTTT
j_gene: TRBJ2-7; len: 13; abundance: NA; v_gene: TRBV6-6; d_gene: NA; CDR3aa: CASQDGAYYEQYF; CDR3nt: TGTGCCAGCCAAGACGGAGCATACTACGAGCAGTACTTC
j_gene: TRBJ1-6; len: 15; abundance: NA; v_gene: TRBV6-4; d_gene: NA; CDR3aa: CASSEETWGNSPLHF; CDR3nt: TGTGCCAGCAGTGAGGAAACATGGGGGAATTCACCCCTCCACTTT
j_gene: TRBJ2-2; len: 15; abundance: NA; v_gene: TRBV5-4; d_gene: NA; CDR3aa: CASSMVPSVLGELFF; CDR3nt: TGTGCCAGCAGCATGGTCCCAAGTGTTTTAGGGGAGCTGTTTTTT
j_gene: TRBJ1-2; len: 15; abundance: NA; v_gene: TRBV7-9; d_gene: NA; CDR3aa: CASSPDGLGVNGYTF; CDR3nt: TGTGCCAGCAGCCCCGATGGCCTGGGCGTTAATGGCTACACCTTC
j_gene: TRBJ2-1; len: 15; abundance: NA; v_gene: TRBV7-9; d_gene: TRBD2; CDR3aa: CASSLVAGGDNEQFF; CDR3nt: TGTGCCAGCAGCCTAGTGGCGGGAGGGGACAATGAGCAGTTCTTC
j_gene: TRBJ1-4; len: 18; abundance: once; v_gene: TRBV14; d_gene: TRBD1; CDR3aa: CASSPPGQGRRPNEKLFF; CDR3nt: TGTGCCAGCAGCCCCCCCGGACAGGGGAGAAGGCCTAATGAAAAACTGTTTTTT
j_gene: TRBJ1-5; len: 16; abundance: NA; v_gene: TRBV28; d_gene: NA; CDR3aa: CASSNGSYYSNQPQHF; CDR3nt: TGTGCCAGCAGCAATGGCAGCTACTATAGCAATCAGCCCCAGCATTTT